This T cell receptor (beta chain) was captured in a study of cytomegalovirus exposure and HLA in healthy donors. A word on this clone: Its specificity is not known.

The donors were part of the validation cohort, which consisted of approximately 110 subjects and was separate from the first cohort of 666 subjects. The CDR3 is made up of 14 amino acids. The germline V and J ends were trimmed by 2 bases and 2 bases, with 7 bases remaining between them. Germline V gives CDR1 SGHRS, CDR2 YFSETQ. Method: immunoSEQ multiplex PCR; TCRdb's copy keeps in-frame clones and lacks some. The table has approximately 150,000 clones, about 87% seen once. Study results and limitations: Published work reported that the classifier diagnosed cytomegalovirus status with high specificity and sensitivity. Associated with cytomegalovirus, according to the listing, were about 160 TCR beta chains.

The chain recombines TRBV5-1 with TRBJ1-4; weak D call: TRBD1 (6 bases). Sequencing was done on a sample of PBMCs. This clonotype was obtained from a man between 18 and 35 years old in good health and CMV-seropositive. CDR3 protein: CASSFGQTNEKLFF. The CDR3 bases are TGCGCCAGCAGCTTCGGACAGACTAATGAAAAACTGTTTTTT. The variable domain in full, with the rest retrieved from reference TRBV5-1 and TRBJ1-4, is KAGVTQTPRYLIKTRGQQVTLSCSPISGHRSVSWYQQTPGQGLQFLFEYFSETQRNKGNFPGRFSGRQFSNSRSEMNVSTLELGDSALYLCASSFGQTNEKLFFGSGTQLSVL.